This entry features one T cell receptor (beta chain) sequence. The V and J ends lost 2 bases and 0 bases respectively, with 8 bases between them. The CDR3 is 15 residues long. In germline, CDR1 is SGHRS, CDR2 YFSETQ. Sequencing was performed with immunoSEQ multiplex PCR; in TCRdb, only in-frame clones are kept and a portion is missing. Here the sample spans under 70,000 clones, 91% being singletons. These data come from a study of T cell changes during pregnancy in multiple sclerosis. Specimen: peripheral blood, collected after pregnancy. The TCR comes from a female donor in good health, enrolled as a control in a pregnancy study. This rearrangement joins TRBV5-1 to TRBJ2-2; D remains unclear. The CDR3 DNA is TGCGCCAGCAGCTTACACAACACGAACACCGGGGAGCTGTTTTTT. This translates into CASSLHNTNTGELFF.